What follows are 29 T cell receptor beta chains derived from one specimen sequenced in a study of CD8 T cells in Susac syndrome. cDNA came from about 0.5 to 1 ug RNA primed by random hexamers. TCRdb itself ran the immunoSEQ multiplex PCR reads through MiXCR, one entry per CDR3 protein. The sample has 74,000 or so distinct CDR3 sequences, around 93% seen once. The specimen was CD4+ T cells from PBMCs. The receptors stem from a human donor with Susac syndrome.

The chain carries TRBV20-1 and TRBJ2-5; D gene ambiguous. Between the trimmed V and J ends, which lost 8 bases and 5 bases, there was a span of 18 bases. In germline, CDR1 is DFQATT, CDR2 SNEGSKA (reference sequence). The CDR3 has 13 residues. The CDR3, as DNA: TGCAGTCCCTTCGAGACGAACGGGGAGACCCAGTACTTC. Amino acids: CSPFETNGETQYF.

This chain connects TRBV3-1 to TRBJ2-1; the match to TRBD2 covers 10 bases. The CDR3 has 15 amino acids. Germline trimming cut 8 bases from V and 7 bases from J; bases unmatched to any gene: 11. Germline V gives CDR1 LGHDT, CDR2 YNNKEL (reference sequence). The CDR3: CASGYGTSVWNEQFF. In nucleotides, the CDR3 is TGTGCCAGCGGCTACGGGACTAGCGTCTGGAATGAGCAGTTCTTC.

V is TRBV20-1 and J is TRBJ2-1; 9 bases fit TRBD1. The CDR3 loop spans 15 amino acids. Trimming took 5 bases from V and 2 from J; bases not matched to a gene: 7. Per the germline V gene, CDR1 is DFQATT and CDR2 is SNEGSKA (reference sequence). The CDR3 DNA reads as TGCAGTGCTGGACAGGGGCTCTACACCTACAATGAGCAGTTCTTC. Protein: CSAGQGLYTYNEQFF.

The chain employs TRBV20-1 and TRBJ2-1; 9 nucleotides match TRBD2. The CDR3 runs 14 residues. After removal of 0 bases from V and 7 bases from J, the junction contained 4 bases not matched to a gene. In germline, CDR1 is DFQATT, CDR2 SNEGSKA (reference sequence). CDR3 coding DNA: TGCAGTGCTAGAGATGGGACTAGCAGTAATGAGCAGTTCTTC. This encodes CSARDGTSSNEQFF.

This chain links TRBV15 with TRBJ1-5; TRBD1 matches 8 bases. CDR1 is LNHNV, CDR2 YYDKDF, per germline (reference sequence). The CDR3 length is 15 residues. V was pared by 8 bases and J by 2 bases, with 8 bases of the junction left unmatched. CDR3 coding DNA: TGTGCCACCCATCGGGCAGGGGGCGGCAATCAGCCCCAGCATTTT. Translation: CATHRAGGGNQPQHF.

The chain employs TRBV6-5 and TRBJ1-2, with TRBD1 as a possible D gene (6 bases). This CDR3 contains 15 residues. Trimming removed 4 bases at V and 8 bases at J, with 20 bases between. Looked up from germline, CDR1 is MNHEY and CDR2 is SVGAGI. The DNA for the CDR3 is TGTGCCAGCAGTTCCCTCCGGGGGGCATTAAAAGGCTACACCTTC. It encodes CASSSLRGALKGYTF.

The V and J genes are TRBV14 and TRBJ2-1, with 10 bases fitting TRBD2. Germline lookup yields CDR1 SGHDN and CDR2 FVKESK. The CDR3 extends over 15 amino acids. V lost 2 bases and J lost 2; bases outside the gene matches: 0. CDR3 nucleotide sequence: TGTGCCAGCAGCCAAACTAGCGGGACCTACAATGAGCAGTTCTTC. This sequence encodes CASSQTSGTYNEQFF.

This clonotype appeared a single time. V usage is TRBV5-1 and J usage is TRBJ1-4; maybe TRBD1 (5 bases). Germline values: CDR1 SGHRS, CDR2 YFSETQ. V was shortened by 1 base and J by 6 bases, with 10 bases between the two germline ends. CDR3 size: 14 residues. This CDR3 is CASSLIVGDEKLFF. In DNA form, the CDR3 reads TGCGCCAGCAGCTTGATCGTAGGGGATGAAAAACTGTTTTTT.

This chain connects TRBV7-9 to TRBJ2-5; D may match TRBD1 or TRBD2 (6 bases each). Germline loops: CDR1 SEHNR, CDR2 FQNEAQ (reference sequence). This CDR3 contains 17 residues. V was cut by 5 bases and J by 5 bases, with 24 bases left in between. The CDR3 here is CASSPMGGGRTEETQYF. Here the CDR3 DNA reads TGTGCCAGCAGCCCCATGGGGGGCGGCCGAACGGAGGAGACCCAGTACTTC.

This chain links TRBV6-6 with TRBJ2-7; the D is unclear. V was pared by 3 bases and J by 3 bases, with 6 bases between. The CDR3 extends over 12 amino acids. CDR1 is MNHNY and CDR2 is SVGAGI in the germline V gene (reference sequence). CDR3 sequence: CASSYGNYEQYF. The CDR3 DNA sequence: TGTGCCAGCAGTTATGGGAACTACGAGCAGTACTTC.

J is TRBJ2-1 and V is TRBV28; D unresolved. The CDR3 contains 11 residues. Trimming took 7 bases from V and 5 from J, leaving 6 bases between them. Germline CDR1 is MDHEN and CDR2 is SYDVKM. Written as DNA, the CDR3 is TGTGCCAGCAATTTGGACAATGAGCAGTTCTTC. Translating it yields CASNLDNEQFF.

This clonotype was counted once. The chain is built from TRBV30 and TRBJ2-5, with 7 bases lining up with TRBD2. Germline assignment: CDR1 GTSNPN and CDR2 SVGIG (reference sequence). CDR3 length: 16 amino acids. J was trimmed by 2 bases and V by 1 base; bases with no gene match: 10. This CDR3 is CAWSGPTLAKQETQYF. CDR3 in DNA: TGTGCCTGGAGTGGTCCCACACTAGCGAAACAAGAGACCCAGTACTTC. The full variable domain, completed using reference TRBV30 and TRBJ2-5, is SQTIHQWPATLVQPVGSPLSLECTVEGTSNPNLYWYRQAAGRGLQLLFYSVGIGQISSEVPQNLSASRPQDRQFILSSKKLLLSDSGFYLCAWSGPTLAKQETQYFGPGTRLLVL.

CDR3 nucleotides: TGTGCCAGCAGCGCCACCAAAGGAAGTGGCTACACCTTC. Translating it yields CASSATKGSGYTF. The chain is built from TRBV6-5 and TRBJ1-2, with unresolved D. There are 13 residues in the CDR3. Germline V gene sequence: CDR1 MNHEY, CDR2 SVGAGI. With 6 bases removed from V and 7 bases from J, the gap between germline ends came to 15 bases.

V and J are TRBV9 and TRBJ2-1; D is uncertain. Looked up from germline, CDR1 is SGDLS and CDR2 is YYNGEE. The CDR3 runs 14 residues. Between the trimmed V and J ends, which lost 1 base and 3 bases, there was a span of 8 bases. The CDR3 region is CASSVSGFYNEQFF. The CDR3 DNA reads TGTGCCAGCAGCGTAAGTGGCTTCTACAATGAGCAGTTCTTC.

In this sample, this clonotype turned up once. The CDR3 spells CASSHRGSSYEQYF. CDR3 nucleotides: TGTGCCAGCAGTCACAGGGGAAGCTCCTACGAGCAGTACTTC. This chain links TRBV11-1 with TRBJ2-7; 7 nucleotides agree with TRBD1. The CDR3 has 14 amino acids. Per germline, CDR1 SGHAT and CDR2 FQDESV (reference sequence). V shed 6 bases, J shed 0 bases, and the junction held 5 bases outside the gene matches. The full variable domain, rest sourced from reference TRBV11-1 and TRBJ2-7, is EAEVAQSPRYKITEKSQAVAFWCDPISGHATLYWYRQILGQGPELLVQFQDESVVDDSQLPKDRFSAERLKGVDSTLKIQPAELGDSAMYLCASSHRGSSYEQYFGPGTRLTVT.

Only one count was recorded for this clonotype. The genes are TRBV7-2 and TRBJ1-2; no firm D call. V was trimmed by 5 bases and J by 8 bases, leaving 9 bases between them. There are 11 residues in the CDR3. Germline CDR1 SGHTA, CDR2 FQGNSA. The CDR3 reads CASSPFSGYTF. CDR3 coding DNA: TGTGCCAGCAGCCCCTTTAGCGGCTACACCTTC. Variable domain in full (rest from reference TRBV7-2 and TRBJ1-2): GAGVSQSPSNKVTEKGKDVELRCDPISGHTALYWYRQSLGQGLEFLIYFQGNSAPDKSGLPSDRFSAERTGGSVSTLTIQRTQQEDSAVYLCASSPFSGYTFGSGTRLTVV.

The CDR3 spells CASSPRDRGRLNQPQHF. The CDR3, as DNA: TGTGCCAGCAGTCCCCGGGACAGGGGGCGCTTGAATCAGCCCCAGCATTTT. The chain combines TRBV6-1 with TRBJ1-5, with 12 bases matching TRBD1. This CDR3 is 17 amino acids long. Germline V gene sequence: CDR1 MNHNS, CDR2 SASEGT. V shed 5 bases, J shed 4 bases, and the junction held 9 bases outside the gene matches.

The rearrangement uses TRBV29-1 and TRBJ1-2; weak D call: TRBD1 (5 bases). The V and J ends lost 4 bases and 8 bases respectively, with 20 bases between them. This CDR3 region has 14 residues. Germline loops: CDR1 SQVTM, CDR2 ANQGSEA. The CDR3 nucleotides are TGCAGCGTTGGTCTTTCAGGGCTCGGGGAGGGCTACACCTTC. Encoded protein: CSVGLSGLGEGYTF.

The V and J genes are TRBV7-2 and TRBJ2-7, with TRBD1 matching 8 bases. Germline CDR1 SGHTA, CDR2 FQGNSA. The CDR3 is 15 residues long. The J segment lost 6 bases and the V segment lost 5 bases, leaving 12 bases of the junction unmatched. The CDR3 sequence is CASSHTFPGGSEQYF. The CDR3, as DNA: TGTGCCAGCAGCCACACTTTTCCAGGGGGCTCCGAGCAGTACTTC. Using reference TRBV7-2 and TRBJ2-7 for the parts outside the CDR3, the full variable domain is GAGVSQSPSNKVTEKGKDVELRCDPISGHTALYWYRQSLGQGLEFLIYFQGNSAPDKSGLPSDRFSAERTGGSVSTLTIQRTQQEDSAVYLCASSHTFPGGSEQYFGPGTRLTVT.

The chain couples TRBV6-5 to TRBJ1-2; maybe TRBD1 (6 bases). Germline lookup yields CDR1 MNHEY and CDR2 SVGAGI. This CDR3 has 14 residues. With 0 bases removed from V and 2 bases from J, the gap between germline ends came to 7 bases. CDR3 DNA sequence: TGTGCCAGCAGTTACTCGAGGGGGAACTATGGCTACACCTTC. Translating gives CASSYSRGNYGYTF.

The rearrangement links TRBV19 to TRBJ1-5, with no clear D. This CDR3 has 16 amino acids. V was pared by 5 bases and J by 0 bases, with 14 bases between. The germline V gene encodes CDR1 LNHDA and CDR2 SQIVND (reference sequence). CDR3 region: CASSPLSPVSNQPQHF. The DNA of the CDR3 is TGTGCCAGTAGTCCCCTCTCGCCGGTTAGCAATCAGCCCCAGCATTTT.

The V gene is TRBV11-1, the J gene TRBJ2-7, with 7 positions matching TRBD2. CDR1 is SGHAT and CDR2 is FQDESV in the germline V gene (reference sequence). This CDR3 has 14 residues. With 5 bases clipped from V and 2 bases from J, the junction kept 6 bases outside the gene matches. CDR3 sequence reads: CASSIPGGTYEQYF. The CDR3 bases are TGTGCCAGCAGCATACCCGGGGGGACCTACGAGCAGTACTTC.

The chain combines TRBV6-2 or TRBV6-3 with TRBJ1-2; D is ambiguous. The CDR3 sequence is 15 residues long. V lost 0 bases and J 6 bases, leaving 14 bases between the germline ends. CDR1 and CDR2 (germline): MNHEY, SVGEGT. The CDR3 region is CASSYSTSGLNGYTF. DNA of the CDR3: TGTGCCAGCAGTTACTCGACATCAGGTTTAAATGGCTACACCTTC.

This clonotype was detected only once. The gene calls are TRBV6-5 and TRBJ2-7; 8 bases are shared with TRBD2. In germline, CDR1 is MNHEY, CDR2 SVGAGI. V was clipped by 4 bases and J by 7 bases; unmatched bases: 9. The CDR3 sequence is 14 residues long. CDR3 in amino acids: CASSFKAGAGEQYF. CDR3 nucleotide sequence: TGTGCCAGCAGTTTCAAAGCGGGGGCGGGGGAGCAGTACTTC.

The genes are TRBV9 and TRBJ2-4; no definite D call. V lost 0 bases, J lost 6 bases, and 13 bases lay in between. In germline, CDR1 is SGDLS, CDR2 YYNGEE. The CDR3 loop spans 15 amino acids. CDR3 sequence (DNA): TGTGCCAGCAGCGTAGAGGGCGCGCGTCGAAACATTCAGTACTTC. Protein: CASSVEGARRNIQYF.

The chain is built from TRBV7-9 and TRBJ2-5, with TRBD2 matching 12 bases. Germline values: CDR1 SEHNR, CDR2 FQNEAQ (reference sequence). The CDR3 loop spans 15 amino acids. The ends lost 5 bases at V and 5 bases at J; junction bases unmatched: 6. DNA of the CDR3: TGTGCCAGCAGCCAACTAGCGGGGGGCCGCGAGACCCAGTACTTC. It translates to CASSQLAGGRETQYF.

V usage is TRBV11-1 and J usage is TRBJ2-7; unclear D gene. Germline V CDR1 and CDR2: SGHAT, FQDESV (reference sequence). The ends were cut back, 3 bases at V and 0 bases at J, with 12 bases in the middle. The CDR3 runs 15 residues. As DNA, the CDR3 is TGTGCCAGCAGCTTTAGGCCGGGCGCCTCCTACGAGCAGTACTTC. Translating gives CASSFRPGASYEQYF.

The V and J genes are TRBV27 and TRBJ2-5; 8 bases are a match to TRBD2. Losses at the gene ends were 6 bases for V and 2 bases for J; bases not matched to a gene: 8. This CDR3 spans 15 amino acids. Germline lookup yields CDR1 MNHEY and CDR2 SMNVEV (reference sequence). The CDR3 nucleotides read TGTGCCAGCAGACCCAGCGGGGGTGGACAAGAGACCCAGTACTTC. It yields the protein CASRPSGGGQETQYF.

The chain carries TRBV7-3 and TRBJ2-5; 14 positions agree with TRBD2. This CDR3 has 19 amino acids. Trimming at V came to 5 bases and at J to 3 bases, leaving 14 bases not matched to a gene. Per the germline V gene, CDR1 is SGHTA and CDR2 is FQGTGA. The CDR3 sequence is CASSPTGTSGRARKETQYF. The CDR3 DNA reads as TGTGCCAGCAGCCCAACCGGGACTAGCGGGAGAGCCAGGAAAGAGACCCAGTACTTC. Together with reference TRBV7-3 and TRBJ2-5, the CDR3 gives the full variable domain: GAGVSQTPSNKVTEKGKYVELRCDPISGHTALYWYRQSLGQGPEFLIYFQGTGAADDSGLPNDRFFAVRPEGSVSTLKIQRTERGDSAVYLCASSPTGTSGRARKETQYFGPGTRLLVL.